This T cell receptor (beta chain) stems from a study of identical twins. Study outcomes and limitations: Whereas memory repertoires showed no such difference, abundant cord blood beta clonotypes carried fewer insertions.

TCRdb independently ran MiXCR on the 5' RACE reads; one entry per CDR3 protein. There are hundreds of thousands of distinct CDR3 sequences in the sample; roughly an eighth occur only once, and about 1.5% lies in the top ten. This CDR3 spans 15 amino acids. Germline assignment: CDR1 MGHDK and CDR2 SYGVNS. V dropped 5 bases and J dropped 1 base, with 15 bases sitting between them. Notes on this clonotype: Its antigen is not identified.

These sequences were also reported in another study, on yellow fever vaccine responses in identical twins.

The receptor's source is a woman aged 18-30 years in good health. V is TRBV25-1 and J is TRBJ2-7, with D perhaps assigned TRBD1 or TRBD2 (5 bases each). The sample was PBMCs. DNA of the CDR3: TGTGCCAGCAGTCCCACAGGACTTTTGTCCTACGAGCAGTACTTC. Residues: CASSPTGLLSYEQYF.